This entry is about one TCR beta chain. TCRdb called the RACE reads again in MiXCR, with one record for every CDR3 protein. Of more than 90,000 distinct CDR3 sequences listed, under 12% are singletons. These data are taken from a study of human T cells and chemical hapten exposure. Regarding time point: patch test 1, 2 weeks after DPC sensitization. Treatment in this sample: therapeutic diphenylcyclopropenone sensitization with weekly scalp DPC. The template was total RNA from unfractionated whole blood. Trimming removed 6 bases at V and 6 bases at J, with 15 bases between. This CDR3 has 13 residues. The germline V gene has CDR1 GTSNPN and CDR2 SVGIG (reference sequence).

The sequencing here drew on whole blood, taken in connection with sensitization to the hapten diphenylcyclopropenone (DPC). This TCR was recovered from a man aged 40-50 years with alopecia areata. Some clones in this sample may be carry-over from other donors' samples. The chain couples TRBV30 to TRBJ1-3; D is uncertain. The CDR3 loop reads CACKRDGLNTIYF. The CDR3 DNA reads TGTGCCTGTAAGAGGGATGGATTAAACACCATATATTTT.